Listed below are T cell receptor beta chains from one sample, sequenced in a study of T cells in Graves' hyperthyroidism and ophthalmopathy. TCRdb re-analysed the multiplex PCR reads in MiXCR, keeping a single row per CDR3 protein. The sample shows a few hundred thousand distinct CDR3 sequences, approximately 15% of them seen only once. The sequenced sample consisted of blood. The receptors were sampled from a woman in her 40s with Graves' ophthalmopathy. Both conserved end residues are part of each CDR3. The D gene is left open where the match is weak. Clone size is shown for a subset of rows, as once, few, many or a class of expanded clone.

V	size	D	J	CDR3	DNA
TRBV14	-	-	TRBJ1-4	CASSQFGEKLFF	TGTGCCAGCAGCCAGTTCGGGGAAAAACTGTTTTTT
TRBV5-1	few	TRBD1	TRBJ1-2	CASSLGTGPVGGYTF	TGCGCCAGCAGCCTGGGGACAGGACCTGTTGGGGGCTACACCTTC
TRBV2	many	TRBD1	TRBJ1-2	CASSEMPGGINGYTF	TGTGCCAGCAGTGAAATGCCAGGGGGGATCAATGGCTACACCTTC
TRBV5-1	many	TRBD2	TRBJ2-2	CASSLVASGLTGELFF	TGCGCCAGCAGCTTGGTCGCTAGCGGGCTAACCGGGGAGCTGTTTTTT
TRBV30	many	TRBD2	TRBJ2-3	CAWKRIAGAWDTQYF	TGTGCCTGGAAAAGGATAGCGGGAGCATGGGATACGCAGTATTTT
TRBV7-8	few	-	TRBJ1-2	CASGESVGPANYGYTF	TGTGCCAGCGGAGAGTCAGTCGGACCAGCTAACTATGGCTACACCTTC
TRBV5-1	many	-	TRBJ2-3	CASNQTPRSDTQYF	TGCGCCAGCAACCAGACTCCCCGGTCAGATACGCAGTATTTT
TRBV7-9	-	TRBD1	TRBJ1-5	CASSLGFRGNQPQHF	TGTGCCAGCAGCTTAGGTTTCAGGGGGAATCAGCCCCAGCATTTT
TRBV29-1	many	-	TRBJ2-3	CSVEGLGNTQYF	TGCAGCGTTGAAGGTTTAGGGAATACGCAGTATTTT
TRBV5-4	few	TRBD2	TRBJ2-5	CASSFEAGGTQETQYF	TGTGCCAGCAGCTTTGAAGCGGGAGGGACCCAAGAGACCCAGTACTTC
TRBV20-1	few	TRBD1	TRBJ2-6	CSARKDRVPTSGANVLTF	TGCAGTGCTAGAAAAGACAGGGTTCCCACATCTGGGGCCAACGTCCTGACTTTC
TRBV2	many	TRBD2	TRBJ2-1	CASSRGAGQSYNEQFF	TGTGCCAGCAGTCGAGGAGCGGGGCAATCCTACAATGAGCAGTTCTTC